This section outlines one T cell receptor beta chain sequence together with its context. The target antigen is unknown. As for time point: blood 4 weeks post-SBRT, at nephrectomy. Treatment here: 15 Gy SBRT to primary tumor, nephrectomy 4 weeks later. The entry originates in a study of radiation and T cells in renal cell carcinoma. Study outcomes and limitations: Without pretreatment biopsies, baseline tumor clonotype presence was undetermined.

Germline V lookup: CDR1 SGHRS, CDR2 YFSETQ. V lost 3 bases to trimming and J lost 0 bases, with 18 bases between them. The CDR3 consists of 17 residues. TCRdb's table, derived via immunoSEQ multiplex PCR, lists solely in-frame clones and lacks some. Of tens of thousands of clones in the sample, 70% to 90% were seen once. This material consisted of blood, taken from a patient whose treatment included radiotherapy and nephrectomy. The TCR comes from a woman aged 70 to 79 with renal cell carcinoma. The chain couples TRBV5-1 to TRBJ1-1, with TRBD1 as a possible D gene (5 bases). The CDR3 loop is CASSSRPGPLLNTEAFF. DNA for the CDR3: TGCGCCAGCAGCTCTAGACCGGGACCTCTCTTGAACACTGAAGCTTTCTTT.